One and the same sample provided the 20 T cell receptor beta chains below, sequenced in a study of CD8+ T cells in alopecia areata. Isolated RNA was reverse transcribed into cDNA used as the sequencing template. Sequencing was performed with immunoSEQ multiplex PCR; in TCRdb, only in-frame clones are kept and a portion is missing. The sample yields around 100,000 clones, around three fifths seen once. Sample: CD4+ T cells sorted from blood. The source is a human donor in good health.

Comments on this clone: No conserved phenylalanine or tryptophan ends this CDR3, so it is likely a read error. The DNA is omitted, as the CDR3 cannot be located on it reliably, and the CDR3 follows TCRdb's listing. V usage is TRBV29-1 and J usage is TRBJ1-2. Germline CDR1 SQVTM, CDR2 ANQGSEA. The CDR3 is 10 amino acids in total, end residues counted. The CDR3 sequence is CSVEESSPTL.

This clone turned up a few times. V and J are TRBV5-6 and TRBJ2-7; 9 bases are shared with TRBD1. This CDR3 region has 14 residues. CDR1 and CDR2 (germline): SGHDT, YYEEEE. V was pared by 6 bases and J by 2 bases, with 6 bases of the junction left unmatched. The CDR3 loop reads CASTRRTGAYEQYF. CDR3 in DNA: TGTGCCAGCACTAGAAGGACAGGGGCCTACGAGCAGTACTTC. Full variable domain (rest looked up from reference TRBV5-6 and TRBJ2-7): DAGVTQSPTHLIKTRGQQVTLRCSPKSGHDTVSWYQQALGQGPQFIFQYYEEEERQRGNFPDRFSGHQFPNYSSELNVNALLLGDSALYLCASTRRTGAYEQYFGPGTRLTVT.

V gene TRBV4-3 combines with J gene TRBJ1-1; 7 positions agree with TRBD1. The V and J ends lost 0 bases and 1 base, in that order; junction bases with no gene match: 5. The CDR3 sequence is 16 residues long. Germline CDR1 LGHNA, CDR2 YSLEER. CDR3 nucleotide sequence: TGCGCCAGCAGCCAAGAATGGTGGACAGGGAACACTGAAGCTTTCTTT. Its protein product is CASSQEWWTGNTEAFF.

V usage is TRBV5-4 and J usage is TRBJ2-5; D tentatively reads TRBD1 or TRBD2 (5 bases each). The CDR3 has 14 residues. CDR1 and CDR2 from the germline V gene are SGHNT and YYREEE (reference sequence). The V gene lost 1 base and the J gene lost 4 bases, with 11 bases spanning the gap. The CDR3 sequence: CASSLMGTGETQYF. Written as DNA, the CDR3 is TGTGCCAGCAGCTTGATGGGGACCGGAGAGACCCAGTACTTC.

The chain recombines TRBV6-6 with TRBJ2-7; D perhaps matches TRBD2 (7 bases). V lost 10 bases and J lost 3, with 19 bases in between. The germline V gene encodes CDR1 MNHNY and CDR2 SVGAGI (reference sequence). The CDR3 runs 14 residues. As DNA, the CDR3 is TGTGCCACCCTAGATATGCGGGGGCGCTACGAGCAGTACTTC. It codes for CATLDMRGRYEQYF.

This CDR3 is CASSREFGETQYF. CDR3 DNA: TGTGCCAGCAGCCGAGAATTTGGGGAGACCCAGTACTTC. The rearrangement links TRBV4-2 to TRBJ2-5; D gene unclear. V shed 4 bases and J shed 5 bases, with 11 bases lying between them. Germline lookup yields CDR1 LGHNA and CDR2 YNFKEQ. There are 13 residues in the CDR3.

V and J are TRBV5-6 and TRBJ2-5; TRBD1 or TRBD2 may be the D gene (5 bases each). V was shortened by 0 bases and J by 3 bases, with 6 bases between the two germline ends. Germline CDR1 reads SGHDT; CDR2 reads YYEEEE. The CDR3 runs 13 residues. The CDR3 sequence is CASSLVGEETQYF. CDR3 in DNA: TGTGCCAGCAGCTTGGTGGGGGAAGAGACCCAGTACTTC.

The rearrangement joins TRBV19 to TRBJ2-3; weak D call: TRBD1 (6 bases). V was trimmed by 5 bases and J by 0 bases, leaving 12 bases between them. The CDR3 has 15 residues. Germline CDR1 reads LNHDA; CDR2 reads SQIVND (reference sequence). The CDR3 loop is CASSHRDYSTDTQYF. CDR3 sequence (DNA): TGTGCCAGTAGTCACAGGGATTATAGCACAGATACGCAGTATTTT. Full variable domain (rest looked up from reference TRBV19 and TRBJ2-3): DGGITQSPKYLFRKEGQNVTLSCEQNLNHDAMYWYRQDPGQGLRLIYYSQIVNDFQKGDIAEGYSVSREKKESFPLTVTSAQKNPTAFYLCASSHRDYSTDTQYFGPGTRLTVL.

The chain links TRBV5-1 to TRBJ2-7; 8 positions agree with TRBD1. CDR1 SGHRS and CDR2 YFSETQ come from the germline V gene. With V trimmed by 4 bases and J by 6 bases, 9 bases remained unmatched. CDR3 size: 14 residues. The CDR3 DNA is TGCGCCAGCAGCGGGCAGGGGGCGGTCGGCGAGCAGTACTTC. Translating gives CASSGQGAVGEQYF.

This clone has only a few counts. The V gene is TRBV11-2, the J gene TRBJ2-3, with 11 bases fitting TRBD2. Germline V gene lookup returns CDR1 SGHAT and CDR2 FQNNGV. The CDR3 is made up of 17 amino acids. After removal of 4 bases from V and 6 bases from J, the junction contained 12 bases not matched to a gene. The CDR3 coding sequence is TGTGCCAGCAGCTCTCTTAGCGGGGGGGCCATCAGGGATACGCAGTATTTT. This translates into CASSSLSGGAIRDTQYF.

J is TRBJ2-3 and V is TRBV28, with D unclear. CDR1 is MDHEN, CDR2 SYDVKM, per germline. V lost 8 bases and J 0 bases, leaving 12 bases between the germline ends. The CDR3 contains 14 residues. CDR3 nucleotides: TGTGCCAGCGCGGACGGAACTAGCACAGATACGCAGTATTTT. It specifies CASADGTSTDTQYF.

V is TRBV15 and J is TRBJ2-5; D is unclear. The CDR3 covers 15 residues. Trimming pared 5 bases from V and 2 bases from J, leaving 15 bases between. Germline lookup yields CDR1 LNHNV and CDR2 YYDKDF (reference sequence). CDR3 nucleotide sequence: TGTGCCACCAGCCGCCTCCTGACCAGACAAGAGACCCAGTACTTC. It yields the protein CATSRLLTRQETQYF.

The chain joins TRBV28 to TRBJ2-6, with a weak D call TRBD1 (6 bases). Trimming cost V 5 bases and J 15 bases, with 20 bases left between them. The V gene's germline CDR1 is MDHEN and CDR2 SYDVKM. The CDR3 contains 14 residues. DNA of the CDR3: TGTGCCAGCAGTACCCCACAGGGAGTGATGGGCCTGACTTTC. This gives the protein CASSTPQGVMGLTF.

The chain has TRBV7-2 and TRBJ2-3, with 13 bases that match TRBD2. V was pared by 4 bases and J by 2 bases, with 3 bases of the junction left unmatched. Germline CDR1 SGHTA, CDR2 FQGNSA. CDR3 size: 16 residues. The CDR3 spells CASSSGLAGATDTQYF. In nucleotides, the CDR3 is TGTGCCAGCAGCTCCGGACTAGCGGGAGCCACAGATACGCAGTATTTT.

The chain joins TRBV2 to TRBJ2-5; TRBD1 matches at 10 bases. V dropped 7 bases and J dropped 1; count of bases not matched to a gene: 6. This CDR3 has 15 residues. Germline lookup yields CDR1 SNHLY and CDR2 FYNNEI. The DNA of the CDR3 is TGTGCCAGCATTCGACAGGGGGCTCCCCAAGAGACCCAGTACTTC. Amino acids: CASIRQGAPQETQYF.

The chain links TRBV7-2 to TRBJ1-2; D gene ambiguous. The CDR3 is 17 residues long. CDR1 and CDR2 from the germline V gene are SGHTA and FQGNSA. The V end was cut by 2 bases, the J end by 0 bases, with 16 bases between. DNA for the CDR3: TGTGCCAGCAGCTTACGAGGCCCGGACGGCTCTAACTATGGCTACACCTTC. It translates to CASSLRGPDGSNYGYTF. Variable domain in full (rest from reference TRBV7-2 and TRBJ1-2): GAGVSQSPSNKVTEKGKDVELRCDPISGHTALYWYRQSLGQGLEFLIYFQGNSAPDKSGLPSDRFSAERTGGSVSTLTIQRTQQEDSAVYLCASSLRGPDGSNYGYTFGSGTRLTVV.

The table lists this clone with a count of one. V gene TRBV4-1 combines with J gene TRBJ2-3; 9 nucleotides agree with TRBD2. The CDR3 totals 16 residues. The trim removed 1 base at V and 6 bases at J, leaving 8 bases unmatched. Germline CDR1 MGHRA, CDR2 YSYEKL. The CDR3 sequence: CASSQVNGGGADTQYF. The CDR3 coding sequence is TGCGCCAGCAGCCAAGTGAATGGCGGGGGGGCGGATACGCAGTATTTT.

V and J are TRBV6-5 and TRBJ1-5; D remains unclear. The CDR3 is 13 residues long. V lost 6 bases, J lost 0 bases, and 6 bases lay in between. Germline loops: CDR1 MNHEY, CDR2 SVGAGI. DNA for the CDR3: TGTGCCAGCAGCTTCGATAGCAATCAGCCCCAGCATTTT. Translation: CASSFDSNQPQHF.

The table lists this clone with a few counts. Different DNA sequences within this sample yield the same CDR3. J is TRBJ2-5 and V is TRBV28, with D possibly being TRBD1 (5 bases). In germline, CDR1 is MDHEN, CDR2 SYDVKM. This CDR3 is built from 13 residues. V was pared by 6 bases and J by 1 base, with 9 bases between. The CDR3 DNA follows: TGTGCCAGCAGCGACAGCGCCCAAGAGACCCAGTACTTC. It codes for CASSDSAQETQYF. Full variable domain (remainder filled in from reference TRBV28 and TRBJ2-5): DVKVTQSSRYLVKRTGEKVFLECVQDMDHENMFWYRQDPGLGLRLIYFSYDVKMKEKGDIPEGYSVSREKKERFSLILESASTNQTSMYLCASSDSAQETQYFGPGTRLLVL.

V usage is TRBV5-1 and J usage is TRBJ2-1; D perhaps matches TRBD2 (6 bases). Trimming cost V 1 base and J 4 bases, with 12 bases left between them. In germline, CDR1 is SGHRS, CDR2 YFSETQ. There are 15 residues in the CDR3. This CDR3 is CASSLRAGDYNEQFF. As DNA, the CDR3 is TGCGCCAGCAGCTTGCGAGCGGGCGATTACAATGAGCAGTTCTTC.